Below are 9 T cell receptor beta chains sequenced from a single sample in a study of TIL therapy for anti-PD-1-resistant metastatic lung cancer. Specified time point: pre-treatment sample, taken before nivolumab and TIL therapy. Tumor tissue came from excised metastases, mostly pleural nodules or supraclavicular lymph nodes. The immunoSEQ assay was v3. Using immunoSEQ multiplex PCR, the repertoire was profiled, and TCRdb retains in-frame clones only, with some absent. This sample has just over 25,000 clones, with around 77% found just once. Here the sequenced sample was tumor tissue, taken at baseline. The receptor source for this set is a person aged 25-85 years with non-small cell lung cancer.

The chain combines TRBV21-1 with TRBJ2-3. TRBV21-1 is a pseudogene locus. The length of the CDR3 is 15 residues. The CDR3: CASSPNLGRQPVQYF. Written as DNA, the CDR3 is TGTGCCAGCAGCCCAAATCTCGGAAGGCAGCCTGTGCAGTATTTT.

This clone has just a few counts. The gene calls are TRBV25-1 and TRBJ1-3; D remains ambiguous. V was clipped by 11 bases and J by 0 bases, with 5 bases between them. The CDR3 is 11 amino acids. Per germline, CDR1 MGHDK and CDR2 SYGVNS. Written as DNA, the CDR3 is TGTGCCTTGTCCTCTGGAAACACCATATATTTT. It encodes CALSSGNTIYF.

The V call is TRBV5-1, the J call TRBJ2-7; no definite D call. This CDR3 is 15 amino acids long. The V and J ends lost 6 bases and 0 bases respectively, with 16 bases between them. The germline V gene has CDR1 SGHRS and CDR2 YFSETQ. In nucleotides, the CDR3 is TGCGCCAGCACACCCGTGGCCCTCAACTCCTACGAGCAGTACTTC. Protein: CASTPVALNSYEQYF. The variable domain in full, with the rest retrieved from reference TRBV5-1 and TRBJ2-7, is KAGVTQTPRYLIKTRGQQVTLSCSPISGHRSVSWYQQTPGQGLQFLFEYFSETQRNKGNFPGRFSGRQFSNSRSEMNVSTLELGDSALYLCASTPVALNSYEQYFGPGTRLTVT.

The chain recombines TRBV25-1 with TRBJ2-3, with D hard to call. Germline V gene lookup returns CDR1 MGHDK and CDR2 SYGVNS. There are 12 residues in the CDR3. The germline V and J ends were trimmed by 7 bases and 1 base, with 6 bases remaining between them. CDR3 in DNA: TGTGCCAGCACCCAGGGCACAGATACGCAGTATTTT. Its protein is CASTQGTDTQYF.

CDR3 amino acids: CASSFGGYEQYF. The CDR3, as DNA: TGTGCCAGCAGCTTTGGGGGCTACGAGCAGTACTTC. The chain carries TRBV11-2 and TRBJ2-7; D may correspond to TRBD1 or TRBD2 (5 bases each). Between the trimmed V and J ends, which lost 3 bases and 3 bases, there was a span of 6 bases. Germline assignment: CDR1 SGHAT and CDR2 FQNNGV. The CDR3 runs 12 residues. The whole variable domain, filled in from reference TRBV11-2 and TRBJ2-7, reads EAGVAQSPRYKIIEKRQSVAFWCNPISGHATLYWYQQILGQGPKLLIQFQNNGVVDDSQLPKDRFSAERLKGVDSTLKIQPAKLEDSAVYLCASSFGGYEQYFGPGTRLTVT.

The V call is TRBV21-1, the J call TRBJ1-2; no check of the table's D call, TRBD1, against the DNA was made. TRBV21-1 corresponds to a pseudogene. CDR3 length equals 15 residues. The CDR3 loop reads CASRTGYALNYGYTF. Written as DNA, the CDR3 is TGTGCCAGCAGGACAGGATACGCCCTTAACTATGGCTACACCTTC.

The table lists this clone with a few counts. V gene TRBV10-2 combines with J gene TRBJ1-1; maybe TRBD1 (6 bases). The CDR3 extends over 15 amino acids. Germline lookup yields CDR1 WSHSY and CDR2 SAAADI. V lost 2 bases and J 1 base, leaving 11 bases between the germline ends. CDR3 sequence: CASSEQGRGNTEAFF. DNA for the CDR3: TGCGCCAGCAGTGAGCAGGGGCGAGGGAACACTGAAGCTTTCTTT.

The chain joins TRBV4-3 to TRBJ2-3; TRBD2 matches 8 bases. The CDR3 spans 16 residues. Per the germline V gene, CDR1 is LGHNA and CDR2 is YSLEER. Trimming at V came to 0 bases and at J to 4 bases, leaving 6 bases not matched to a gene. CDR3 sequence: CASSQDHAGGSDTQYF. CDR3 sequence (DNA): TGCGCCAGCAGCCAAGATCATGCGGGGGGATCAGATACGCAGTATTTT.

The gene calls are TRBV2 and TRBJ2-7, with 9 bases that match TRBD1. V dropped 7 bases and J dropped 3; count of bases not matched to a gene: 7. The CDR3 consists of 14 residues. From germline, CDR1 is SNHLY and CDR2 FYNNEI. This chain's CDR3 is CASILGQGNYEQYF. The CDR3 DNA reads TGTGCCAGCATACTGGGACAGGGTAACTACGAGCAGTACTTC.